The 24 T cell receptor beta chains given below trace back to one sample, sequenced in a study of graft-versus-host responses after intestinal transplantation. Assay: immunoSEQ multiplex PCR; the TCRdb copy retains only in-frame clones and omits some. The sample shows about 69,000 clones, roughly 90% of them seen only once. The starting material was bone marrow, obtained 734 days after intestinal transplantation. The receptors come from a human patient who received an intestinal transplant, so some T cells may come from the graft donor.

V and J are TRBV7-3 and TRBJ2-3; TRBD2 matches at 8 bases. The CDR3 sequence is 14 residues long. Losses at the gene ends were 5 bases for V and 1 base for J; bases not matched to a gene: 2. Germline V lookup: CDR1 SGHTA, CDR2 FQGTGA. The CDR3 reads CASSVLAGTDTQYF. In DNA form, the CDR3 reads TGTGCCAGCAGCGTACTAGCGGGCACAGATACGCAGTATTTT. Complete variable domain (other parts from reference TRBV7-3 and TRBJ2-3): GAGVSQTPSNKVTEKGKYVELRCDPISGHTALYWYRQSLGQGPEFLIYFQGTGAADDSGLPNDRFFAVRPEGSVSTLKIQRTERGDSAVYLCASSVLAGTDTQYFGPGTRLTVL.

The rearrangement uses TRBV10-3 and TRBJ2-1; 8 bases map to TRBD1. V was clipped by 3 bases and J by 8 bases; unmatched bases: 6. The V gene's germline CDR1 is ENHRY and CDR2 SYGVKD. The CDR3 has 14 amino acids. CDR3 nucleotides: TGTGCCATCAGTGAAGGACAGGGCGTCCATGAGCAGTTCTTC. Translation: CAISEGQGVHEQFF.

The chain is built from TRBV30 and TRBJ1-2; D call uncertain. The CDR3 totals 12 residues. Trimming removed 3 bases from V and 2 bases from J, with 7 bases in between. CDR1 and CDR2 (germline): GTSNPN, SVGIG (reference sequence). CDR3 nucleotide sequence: TGTGCCTGGAGCCTCGCGAACTATGGCTACACCTTC. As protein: CAWSLANYGYTF.

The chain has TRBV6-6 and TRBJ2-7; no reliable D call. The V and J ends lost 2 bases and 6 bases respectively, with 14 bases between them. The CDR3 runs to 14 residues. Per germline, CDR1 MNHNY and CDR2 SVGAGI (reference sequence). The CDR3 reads CASSYTGLHSEQYF. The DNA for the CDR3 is TGTGCCAGCAGTTACACGGGCCTACACAGCGAGCAGTACTTC.

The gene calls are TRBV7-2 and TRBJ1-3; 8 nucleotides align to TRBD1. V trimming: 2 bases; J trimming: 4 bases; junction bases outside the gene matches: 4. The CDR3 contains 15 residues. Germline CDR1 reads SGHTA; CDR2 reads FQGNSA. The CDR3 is CASSLPWTGGNTIYF. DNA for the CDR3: TGTGCCAGCAGCTTACCCTGGACAGGGGGAAACACCATATATTTT.

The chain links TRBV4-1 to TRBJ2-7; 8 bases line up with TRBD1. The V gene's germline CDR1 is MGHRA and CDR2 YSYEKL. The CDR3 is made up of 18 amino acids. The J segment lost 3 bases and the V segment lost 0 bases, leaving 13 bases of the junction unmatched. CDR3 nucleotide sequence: TGCGCCAGCAGCCAAGATCCAGGGGGCGTCTTGGGAGACTACGAGCAGTACTTC. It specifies CASSQDPGGVLGDYEQYF.

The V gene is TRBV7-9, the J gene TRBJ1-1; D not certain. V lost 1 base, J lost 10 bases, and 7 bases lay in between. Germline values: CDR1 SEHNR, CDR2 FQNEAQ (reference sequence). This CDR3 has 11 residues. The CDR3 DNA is TGTGCCAGCAGCTTAGGGGGAGGAGCTTTCTTT. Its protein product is CASSLGGGAFF.

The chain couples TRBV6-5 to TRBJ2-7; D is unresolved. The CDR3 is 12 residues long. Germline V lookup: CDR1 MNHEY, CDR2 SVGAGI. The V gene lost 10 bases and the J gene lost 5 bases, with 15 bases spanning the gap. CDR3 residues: CATTRGHNEQYF. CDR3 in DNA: TGTGCCACCACGCGTGGGCACAACGAGCAGTACTTC.

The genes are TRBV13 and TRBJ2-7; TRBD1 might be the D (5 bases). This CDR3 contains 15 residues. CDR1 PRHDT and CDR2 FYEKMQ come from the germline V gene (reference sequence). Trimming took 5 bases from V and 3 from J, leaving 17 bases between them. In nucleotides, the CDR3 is TGTGCCAGCAGCCAGGGTCAAACCCTACTCTACGAGCAGTACTTC. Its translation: CASSQGQTLLYEQYF.

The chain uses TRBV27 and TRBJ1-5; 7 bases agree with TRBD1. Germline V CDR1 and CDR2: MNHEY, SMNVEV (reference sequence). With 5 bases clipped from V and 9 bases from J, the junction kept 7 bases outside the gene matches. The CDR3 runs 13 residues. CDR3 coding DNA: TGTGCCAGCAGTGACAGGGTCGAGGGGCCCCAGCATTTT. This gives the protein CASSDRVEGPQHF.

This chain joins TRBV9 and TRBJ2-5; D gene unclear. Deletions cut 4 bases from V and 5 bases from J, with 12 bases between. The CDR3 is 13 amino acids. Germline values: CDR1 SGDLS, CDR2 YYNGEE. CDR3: CASSPGHAETQYF. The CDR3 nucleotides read TGTGCCAGCAGCCCTGGTCACGCGGAGACCCAGTACTTC. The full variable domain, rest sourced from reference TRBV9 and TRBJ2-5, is DSGVTQTPKHLITATGQRVTLRCSPRSGDLSVYWYQQSLDQGLQFLIQYYNGEERAKGNILERFSAQQFPDLHSELNLSSLELGDSALYFCASSPGHAETQYFGPGTRLLVL.

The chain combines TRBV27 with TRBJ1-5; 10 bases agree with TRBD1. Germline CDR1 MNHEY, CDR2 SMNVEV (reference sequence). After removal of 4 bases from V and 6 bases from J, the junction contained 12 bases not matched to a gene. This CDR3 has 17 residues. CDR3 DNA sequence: TGTGCCAGCAGTTCGGCACCGGGACAGGGGAAGAGTCAGCCCCAGCATTTT. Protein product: CASSSAPGQGKSQPQHF.

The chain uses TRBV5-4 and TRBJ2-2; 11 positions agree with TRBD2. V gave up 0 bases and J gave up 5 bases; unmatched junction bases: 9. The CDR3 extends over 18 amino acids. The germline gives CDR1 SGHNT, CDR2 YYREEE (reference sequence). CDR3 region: CASSLESSGRAGTGELFF. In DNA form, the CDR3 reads TGTGCCAGCAGCTTGGAGAGTAGCGGGAGGGCCGGGACCGGGGAGCTGTTTTTT.

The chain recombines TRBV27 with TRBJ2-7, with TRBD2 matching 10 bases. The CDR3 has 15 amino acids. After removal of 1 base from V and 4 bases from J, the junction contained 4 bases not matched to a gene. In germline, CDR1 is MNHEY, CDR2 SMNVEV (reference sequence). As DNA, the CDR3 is TGTGCCAGCAGTTTATTTGCTAGCGGGAGTTACGAGCAGTACTTC. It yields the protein CASSLFASGSYEQYF.

Here the CDR3 DNA reads TGTGCCAGCAGCTTTTTCGGGACGACCGGGTACGAGCAGTACTTC. It encodes CASSFFGTTGYEQYF. The V call is TRBV7-9, the J call TRBJ2-5; tentatively, D is TRBD1 or TRBD2 (5 bases each). The assigned J gene may be wrong: the sequence end matches TRBJ2-7 better. This CDR3 spans 15 amino acids. Germline lookup yields CDR1 SEHNR and CDR2 FQNEAQ (reference sequence).

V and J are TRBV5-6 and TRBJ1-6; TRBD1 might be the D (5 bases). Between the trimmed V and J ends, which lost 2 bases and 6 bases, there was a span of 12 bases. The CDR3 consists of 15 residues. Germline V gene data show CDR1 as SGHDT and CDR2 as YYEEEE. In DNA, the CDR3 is TGTGCCAGCAGCTTTAGAGACAGAATTAATTCACCCCTCCACTTT. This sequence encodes CASSFRDRINSPLHF.

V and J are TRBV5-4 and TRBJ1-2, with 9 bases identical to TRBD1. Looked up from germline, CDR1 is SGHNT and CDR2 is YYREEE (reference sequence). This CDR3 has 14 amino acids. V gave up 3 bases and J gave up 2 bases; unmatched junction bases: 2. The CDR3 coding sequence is TGTGCCAGCAGCTGGACAGGGGCGAACTATGGCTACACCTTC. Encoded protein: CASSWTGANYGYTF.

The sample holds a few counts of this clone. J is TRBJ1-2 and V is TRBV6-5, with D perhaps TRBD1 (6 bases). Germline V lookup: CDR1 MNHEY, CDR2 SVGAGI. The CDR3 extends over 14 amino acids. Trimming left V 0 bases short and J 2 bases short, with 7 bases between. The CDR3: CASSYSGQNYGYTF. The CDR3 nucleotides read TGTGCCAGCAGTTACTCGGGACAAAACTATGGCTACACCTTC.

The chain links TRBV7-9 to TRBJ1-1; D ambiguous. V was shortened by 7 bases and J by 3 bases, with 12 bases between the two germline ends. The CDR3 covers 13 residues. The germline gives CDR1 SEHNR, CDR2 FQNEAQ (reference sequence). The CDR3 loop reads CASIDMTDTEAFF. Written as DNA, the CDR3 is TGTGCCAGCATCGACATGACGGACACTGAAGCTTTCTTT.

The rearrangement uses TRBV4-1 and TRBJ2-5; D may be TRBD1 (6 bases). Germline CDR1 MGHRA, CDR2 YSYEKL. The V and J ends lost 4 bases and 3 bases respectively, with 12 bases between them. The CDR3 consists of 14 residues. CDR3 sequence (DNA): TGCGCCAGCAGCCGAGTGGGACAAGAAGAGACCCAGTACTTC. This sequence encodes CASSRVGQEETQYF.

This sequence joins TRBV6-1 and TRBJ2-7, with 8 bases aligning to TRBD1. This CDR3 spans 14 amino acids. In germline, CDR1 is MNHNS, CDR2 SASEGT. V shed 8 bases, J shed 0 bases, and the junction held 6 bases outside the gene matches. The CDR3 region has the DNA TGTGCCAGCGATGGGACAGGACTCTCCTACGAGCAGTACTTC. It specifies CASDGTGLSYEQYF.

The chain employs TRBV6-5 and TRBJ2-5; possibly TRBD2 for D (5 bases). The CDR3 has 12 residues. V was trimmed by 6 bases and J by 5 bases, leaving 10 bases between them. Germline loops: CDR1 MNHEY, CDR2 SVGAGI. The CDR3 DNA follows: TGTGCCAGCAGCCGGGCGGGCGAGACCCAGTACTTC. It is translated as CASSRAGETQYF.

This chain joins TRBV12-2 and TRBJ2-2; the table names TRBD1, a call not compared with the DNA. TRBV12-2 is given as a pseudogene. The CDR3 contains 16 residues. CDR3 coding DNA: TGTGCAAGTCGCTTAGCGGAGACAGGGCCCACCGGGGAGCTGTTTTTT. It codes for CASRLAETGPTGELFF.

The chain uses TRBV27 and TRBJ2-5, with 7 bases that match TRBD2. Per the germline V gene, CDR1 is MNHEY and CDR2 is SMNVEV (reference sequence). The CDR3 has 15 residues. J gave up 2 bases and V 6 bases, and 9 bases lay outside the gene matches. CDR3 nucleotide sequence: TGTGCCAGCAGGAGTATAGCGGGTACACAAGAGACCCAGTACTTC. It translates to CASRSIAGTQETQYF.